The clone carrying this T cell receptor (beta chain) was observed a handful of times. The sample's time point: newly diagnosed GD, antithyroid drugs for less than 3 months. PBMCs were the source of the RNA used for TCR sequencing. The sample comes from a study of regulatory T cells in long-lasting Graves disease. V was clipped by 4 bases and J by 6 bases, with 10 bases between them. This CDR3 spans 13 amino acids. Germline CDR1 and CDR2: SGHTA and FQGNSA. CDR3 regions were amplified by Arm-PCR using iRepertoire HTBI primers to build TCR beta libraries. TCRdb itself ran the multiplex PCR reads through MiXCR, one entry per CDR3 protein. The sample comprises approximately 480,000 distinct CDR3 sequences, roughly 16% of which are singletons, and about 12% rests with the top ten. These data also featured in a second study, about T cells in Graves' hyperthyroidism and ophthalmopathy. From that study: The TCR CDR3 was amplified in a first-round RT-PCR using the HTBI primer set.

This rearrangement joins TRBV7-2 to TRBJ2-1, with a possible D match to TRBD1 (6 bases). The receptor was isolated from a man between 40 and 49 years old with Graves disease. Source: peripheral blood mononuclear cells (PBMCs), taken at new diagnosis, from a patient treated with antithyroid drugs. The CDR3: CASSSGAINEQFF. CDR3 nucleotide sequence: TGTGCCAGCAGCTCAGGGGCTATCAATGAGCAGTTCTTC.